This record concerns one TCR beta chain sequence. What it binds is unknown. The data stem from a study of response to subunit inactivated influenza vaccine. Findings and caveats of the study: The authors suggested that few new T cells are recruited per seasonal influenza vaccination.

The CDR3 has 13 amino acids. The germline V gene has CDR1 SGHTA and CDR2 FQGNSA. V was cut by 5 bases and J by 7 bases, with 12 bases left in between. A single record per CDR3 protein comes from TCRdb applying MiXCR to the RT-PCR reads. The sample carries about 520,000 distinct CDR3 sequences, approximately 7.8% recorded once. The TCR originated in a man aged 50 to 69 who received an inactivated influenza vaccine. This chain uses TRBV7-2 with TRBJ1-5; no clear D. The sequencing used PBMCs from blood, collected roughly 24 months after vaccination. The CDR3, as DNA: TGTGCCAGCAGCCTATATCCGGGACAGCCCCAGCATTTT. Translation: CASSLYPGQPQHF. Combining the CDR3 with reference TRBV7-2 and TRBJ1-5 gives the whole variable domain GAGVSQSPSNKVTEKGKDVELRCDPISGHTALYWYRQSLGQGLEFLIYFQGNSAPDKSGLPSDRFSAERTGGSVSTLTIQRTQQEDSAVYLCASSLYPGQPQHFGDGTRLSIL.